This T cell receptor (beta chain) was found in a study of blood T cell repertoires in COVID-19. Study-level information: The cDNA or gDNA used as material had been derived from T cells, B-cell-depleted T cells, or PBMCs.

Germline CDR1 reads LNHNV; CDR2 reads YYDKDF (reference sequence). This CDR3 comprises 15 residues. V dropped 0 bases and J dropped 5 bases, with 13 bases sitting between them. This clone was counted between two and nine times. In the authors' workflow: Amplification with reference gene primers provided the estimates of nucleated cell counts. The repertoire was sequenced with immunoSEQ multiplex PCR; TCRdb's copy has only in-frame clones and lacks some. V and J calls and clone size are given by that table; D and trimming were obtained from the DNA. This sample has roughly 250,000 clones, with over 70% found just once.

The TCR originated in a woman older than 75 with acute or convalescent COVID-19. Source material: peripheral blood. The chain employs TRBV15 and TRBJ2-5; perhaps TRBD2 as D (5 bases). DNA for the CDR3: TGTGCCACCAGCAGAGATTCCGGGGTTGGGGAGACCCAGTACTTC. Its protein product is CATSRDSGVGETQYF.